The present T cell receptor beta chain was sequenced within a study of CD4 and CD8 cells across lung adenocarcinoma regions (dated by TCRdb to about 2018). For the study in its entirety: To look at intratumor heterogeneity in the T cell receptor repertoire, the study compared tumor centers against tumor margins.

The donors were patients who had localized lung adenocarcinoma, which is a subtype of non-small cell lung cancer. The samples were taken from the centers of localized lung adenocarcinomas. For TCR repertoire analysis, CD8+ T cells from tumor tissue were profiled apart from CD4+ T cells. On this clonotype itself: Its antigen has not been determined. No per-base quality is available; no much larger clone lies one base away.

Library method: PCR. The instrument was a HiSeq X Ten. Using fastp trimming at Q25 and MiXCR clonotype assembly, TCRdb reanalyzed the public sequencing data and kept in-frame beta chains. Entries that share a CDR3 protein sequence are merged under the most common genes and DNA. For this sample there are about 20,000 distinct CDR3 sequences; about 54% appear just once. The ten top clones hold around a quarter of the sample. The CDR3 covers 16 residues, taking in both the cysteine and the phenylalanine. Only CDR3 DNA is held: 48 bases, read in frame from base 1. CDR1 and CDR2, per the germline V gene, are MNHEY and SVGAGI.

The source material was CD8+ T cells from the center of a lung tumor. Sample cell subset or site, as interpreted from the label and publication: tumor center region. This chain joins TRBV6-5 to TRBJ2-1; TRBD1 fits 7 bases in the junction. The J call is uncertain, as TRBJ2-7 better fits the DNA end. The TCR sequence derives from a female donor with lung adenocarcinoma. The CD4 and CD8 labels of this study may be unreliable. The bases read TGTGCCAGCAGTTCCCCGGGACAGAGCATCCCCTACGAGCAGTACTTC. This codes for CASSSPGQSIPYEQYF.